The clone carrying this T cell receptor (beta chain) was seen a few times. What it binds is not known. cDNA molecules carried unique molecular identifiers, and template switching added a universal primer site. TCRdb passed the 5' RACE reads through MiXCR, listing each CDR3 protein once. Among 1.5 million or so distinct CDR3 sequences listed, 25% to 35% were seen once. This sample is drawn from a study of identical twins. Findings and limits, study-wide: Cross-sectional statistical analysis, not tracking of the same donors, underpinned the conclusions. Part of the zero-insertion signal could reflect confounding by invariant MAIT and iNKT cells. Out-of-frame alpha sequences that twins shared showed excess low generation probability.

CDR3 length: 14 amino acids. The V segment lost 10 bases and the J segment 2 bases; nucleotides outside the gene matches: 9. The germline CDR1 and CDR2 sequences are WSHSY and SAAADI. The V gene is TRBV10-2, the J gene TRBJ2-5, with TRBD1 matching over 8 bases. The specimen was cord blood. The origin of this receptor is a newborn girl in good health. CDR3 nucleotide sequence: TGCGCCACTACTGCCGGGACAGGTCAAGAGACCCAGTACTTC. Its protein is CATTAGTGQETQYF.